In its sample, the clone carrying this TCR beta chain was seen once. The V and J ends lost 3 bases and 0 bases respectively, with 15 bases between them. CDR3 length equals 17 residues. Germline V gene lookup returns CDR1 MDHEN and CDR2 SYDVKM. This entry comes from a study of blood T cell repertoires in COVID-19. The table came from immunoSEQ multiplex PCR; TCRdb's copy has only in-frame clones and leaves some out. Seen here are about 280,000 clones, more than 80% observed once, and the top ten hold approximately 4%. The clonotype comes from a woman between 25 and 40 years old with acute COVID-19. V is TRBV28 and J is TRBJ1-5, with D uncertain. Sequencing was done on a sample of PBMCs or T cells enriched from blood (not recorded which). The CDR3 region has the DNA TGTGCCAGCAGTTTGGCTAGTGTTGTCCCTAGCAATCAGCCCCAGCATTTT. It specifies CASSLASVVPSNQPQHF.